This paragraph reports one T cell receptor (beta chain). The entry originates in a study of cytomegalovirus exposure and HLA in healthy donors. PCR primers comprised 60 Vbeta and 13 Jbeta primers. Repertoires were generated with immunoSEQ multiplex PCR, while TCRdb's copy carries only in-frame clones and drops some. Of more than 95,000 clones in the sample, 75% to 85% are singletons; the top ten hold around 4%. The origin of this receptor is a man aged 35 to 55 in good health and CMV-seronegative. Sequences were obtained from PBMCs.

CDR3 region: CASSLTAGGAFF. The CDR3 DNA is TGTGCCAGCAGTTTGACGGCAGGGGGAGCTTTCTTT. The chain carries TRBV28 and TRBJ1-1, with 7 bases matching TRBD1. From germline, CDR1 is MDHEN and CDR2 SYDVKM. The CDR3 runs 12 residues. Germline trimming cut 3 bases from V and 10 bases from J; bases unmatched to any gene: 5.